This TCR beta chain was sequenced in a study of blood T cell repertoires in COVID-19. Overall study context: Acute and convalescent COVID-19 specimens originated in the United States, Italy and Spain.

CDR1 and CDR2 (germline): MNHEY, SMNVEV (reference sequence). With V trimmed by 0 bases and J by 10 bases, 4 bases remained unmatched. This CDR3 contains 14 residues. This clone has only one observation. Only in-frame clones appear in the TCRdb table, and some are missing; sequencing was by immunoSEQ multiplex PCR. The sample includes over 200,000 clones, 86% seen only once; the top ten take 2.2%. Input material: peripheral blood. The receptor's source is a young man who had recovered from COVID-19. The rearrangement links TRBV27 to TRBJ1-1; 11 nucleotides match TRBD1. The CDR3 nucleotides are TGTGCCAGCAGTTTATCAGGGACAGGGGGGTCAGCTTTCTTT. It yields the protein CASSLSGTGGSAFF.